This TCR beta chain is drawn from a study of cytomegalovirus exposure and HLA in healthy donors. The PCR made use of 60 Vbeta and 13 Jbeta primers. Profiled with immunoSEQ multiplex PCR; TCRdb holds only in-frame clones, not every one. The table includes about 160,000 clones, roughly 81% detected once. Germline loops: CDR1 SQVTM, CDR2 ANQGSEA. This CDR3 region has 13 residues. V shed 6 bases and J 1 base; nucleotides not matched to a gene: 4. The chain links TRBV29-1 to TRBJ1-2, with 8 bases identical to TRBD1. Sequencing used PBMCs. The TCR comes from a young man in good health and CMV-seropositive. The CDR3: CSVTGQDNYGYTF. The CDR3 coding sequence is TGCAGCGTAACGGGACAGGATAACTATGGCTACACCTTC. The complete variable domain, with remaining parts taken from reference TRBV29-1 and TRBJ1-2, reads SAVISQKPSRDICQRGTSLTIQCQVDSQVTMMFWYRQQPGQSLTLIATANQGSEATYESGFVIDKFPISRPNLTFSTLTVSNMSPEDSSIYLCSVTGQDNYGYTFGSGTRLTVV.